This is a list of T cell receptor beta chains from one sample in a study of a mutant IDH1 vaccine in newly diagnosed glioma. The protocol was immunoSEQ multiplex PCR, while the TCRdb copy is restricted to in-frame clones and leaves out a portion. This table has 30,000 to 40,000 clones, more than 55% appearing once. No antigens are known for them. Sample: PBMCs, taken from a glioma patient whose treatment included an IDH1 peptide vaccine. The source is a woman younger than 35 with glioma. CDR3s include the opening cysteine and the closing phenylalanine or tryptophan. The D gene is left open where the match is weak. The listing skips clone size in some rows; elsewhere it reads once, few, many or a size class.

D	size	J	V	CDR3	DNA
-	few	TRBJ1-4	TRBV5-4	CASSFGGAEKLFF	TGTGCCAGCAGCTTCGGGGGTGCTGAAAAACTGTTTTTT
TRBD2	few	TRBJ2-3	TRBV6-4	CASSDSGGADTQYF	TGTGCCAGCAGTGACTCCGGGGGGGCGGATACGCAGTATTTT
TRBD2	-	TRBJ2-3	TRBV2	CASPSGTSLPDTQYF	TGTGCCAGCCCTTCCGGGACTAGCCTTCCAGATACGCAGTATTTT
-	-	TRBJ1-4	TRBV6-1	CASSEFPGGTNEKLFF	TGTGCCAGCAGTGAATTTCCGGGAGGCACTAATGAAAAACTGTTTTTT
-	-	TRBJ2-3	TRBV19	CASSIEAGASTDTQYF	TGTGCCAGTAGTATAGAGGCAGGAGCTAGCACAGATACGCAGTATTTT
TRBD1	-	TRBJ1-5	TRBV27	CASNPTGSNQPQHF	TGTGCCAGCAACCCGACAGGGAGCAATCAGCCCCAGCATTTT
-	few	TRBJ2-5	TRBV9	CASSVQPAGVETQYF	TGTGCCAGCAGCGTACAGCCGGCGGGCGTAGAGACCCAGTACTTC
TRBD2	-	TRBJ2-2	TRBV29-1	CSVPGTSTNTGELFF	TGCAGCGTCCCGGGGACTAGCACGAACACCGGGGAGCTGTTTTTT
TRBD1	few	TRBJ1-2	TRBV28	CASSRIGREGAGYTF	TGTGCCAGCAGCAGAATCGGACGGGAGGGGGCTGGCTACACCTTC
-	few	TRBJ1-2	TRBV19	CASSTSGATNYGYTF	TGTGCCAGTAGTACGTCCGGGGCAACTAACTATGGCTACACCTTC
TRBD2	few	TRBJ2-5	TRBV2	CASSATSGGAWETQYF	TGTGCCAGCAGCGCGACTAGCGGGGGGGCCTGGGAGACCCAGTACTTC
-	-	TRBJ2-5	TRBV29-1	CSVEGGIRETQYF	TGCAGCGTTGAAGGGGGGATCAGAGAGACCCAGTACTTC
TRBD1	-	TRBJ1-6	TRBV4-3	CASSQAPTGDFTYNSPLHF	TGCGCCAGCAGCCAAGCCCCGACAGGGGATTTCACCTATAATTCACCCCTCCACTTT
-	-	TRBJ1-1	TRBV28	CASSFTGGTEAFF	TGTGCCAGCAGTTTCACGGGGGGCACTGAAGCTTTCTTT
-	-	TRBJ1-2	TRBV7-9	CASSLGRRGASSGGYTF	TGTGCCAGCAGCTTAGGTAGAAGGGGCGCCTCCTCAGGGGGCTACACCTTC
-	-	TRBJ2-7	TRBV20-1	CSGLEDYEQYF	TGCAGTGGACTAGAGGACTACGAGCAGTACTTC
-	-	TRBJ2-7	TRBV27	CASSFNRAYEQYF	TGTGCCAGCAGTTTTAACAGGGCCTACGAGCAGTACTTC
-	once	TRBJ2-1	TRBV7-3	CASSPSPNNEQFF	TGTGCCAGCAGCCCTTCACCCAACAATGAGCAGTTCTTC
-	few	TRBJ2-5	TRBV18	CASSPATGQETQYF	TGTGCCAGCTCACCCGCTACAGGACAAGAGACCCAGTACTTC
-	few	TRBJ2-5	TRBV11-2	CASSGGTAETQYF	TGTGCCAGCAGCGGAGGGACGGCTGAGACCCAGTACTTC
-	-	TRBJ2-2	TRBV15	CATSRDLWNTGELFF	TGTGCCACCAGCAGAGATCTATGGAACACCGGGGAGCTGTTTTTT
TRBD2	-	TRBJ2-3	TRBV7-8	CASSSPHGSGRNTDTQYF	TGTGCCAGCAGCTCTCCTCATGGTAGCGGGAGGAATACAGATACGCAGTATTTT
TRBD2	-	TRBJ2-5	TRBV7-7	CASSPSGKEETQYF	TGTGCTAGCAGCCCCAGCGGGAAAGAAGAGACCCAGTACTTC
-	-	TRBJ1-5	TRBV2	CASTLISTNQPQHF	TGTGCCAGCACCTTAATCTCAACTAATCAGCCCCAGCATTTT
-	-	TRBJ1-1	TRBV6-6	CASKPDLHEAFF	TGTGCCAGCAAGCCCGACCTCCATGAAGCTTTCTTT
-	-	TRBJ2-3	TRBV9	CASSSEGGDPGTQYF	TGTGCCAGCAGCTCAGAGGGGGGAGACCCAGGTACGCAGTATTTT
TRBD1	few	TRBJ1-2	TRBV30	CACPGGGYGYTF	TGTGCCTGCCCAGGGGGCGGCTATGGCTACACCTTC
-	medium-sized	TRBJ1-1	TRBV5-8	CASRILNTEAFF	TGTGCCAGCAGAATTTTGAACACTGAAGCTTTCTTT
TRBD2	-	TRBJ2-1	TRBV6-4	CASSNGASGYNEQFF	TGTGCCAGCAGCAACGGGGCTAGCGGGTACAATGAGCAGTTCTTC
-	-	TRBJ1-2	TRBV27	CASSVKPGPNNYGYTF	TGTGCCAGCAGTGTAAAACCGGGACCGAACAACTATGGCTACACCTTC
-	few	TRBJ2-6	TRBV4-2	CASSQAGSWRGGGANVLTF	TGTGCCAGCAGCCAAGCGGGGTCCTGGCGGGGCGGTGGGGCCAACGTCCTGACTTTC
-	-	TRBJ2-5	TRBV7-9	CASSSAGGTPQYF	TGTGCCAGCAGCTCGGCAGGGGGGACACCCCAGTACTTC
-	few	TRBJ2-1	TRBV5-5	CASSFLTGRFF	TGTGCCAGCAGCTTCCTAACTGGTCGGTTCTTC
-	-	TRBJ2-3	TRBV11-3	CASSLVRLTSTDTQYF	TGTGCCAGCAGCTTAGTGAGACTTACTAGCACAGATACGCAGTATTTT
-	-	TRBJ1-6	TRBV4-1	CASSQFSWFQNSPLHF	TGCGCCAGCAGCCAATTCTCGTGGTTCCAGAATTCACCCCTCCACTTT
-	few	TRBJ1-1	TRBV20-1	CSARFGGEAFF	TGCAGTGCTAGATTTGGAGGTGAAGCTTTCTTT
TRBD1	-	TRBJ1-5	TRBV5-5	CASSWGAGGHSNQPQHF	TGTGCCAGCAGCTGGGGAGCAGGGGGCCATAGCAATCAGCCCCAGCATTTT
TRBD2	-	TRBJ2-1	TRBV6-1	CASSSTSGGRNEQFF	TGTGCCAGCAGCTCGACTAGCGGGGGGCGGAATGAGCAGTTCTTC
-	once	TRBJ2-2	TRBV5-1	CASSLTREGDTGELFF	TGCGCCAGCAGCCTCACGAGGGAAGGAGACACCGGGGAGCTGTTTTTT
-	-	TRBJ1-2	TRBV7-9	CASSYGQDGYTF	TGTGCCAGCAGCTATGGACAAGATGGCTACACCTTC
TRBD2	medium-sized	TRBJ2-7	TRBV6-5	CASSFTSGGVDEQYF	TGTGCCAGCAGTTTTACTAGCGGGGGTGTGGACGAGCAGTACTTC
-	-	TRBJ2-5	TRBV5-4	CASSPIHQGQETQYF	TGTGCCAGCAGTCCAATCCATCAGGGGCAAGAGACCCAGTACTTC
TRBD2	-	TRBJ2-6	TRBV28	CASSTTTLGLFGSANVLTF	TGTGCCAGCAGCACCACCACCTTGGGACTATTTGGTTCGGCCAACGTCCTGACTTTC
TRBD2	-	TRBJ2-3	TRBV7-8	CASSLGTSGGTQYF	TGTGCCAGCAGCTTAGGGACTAGCGGGGGTACGCAGTATTTT
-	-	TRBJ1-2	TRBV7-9	CASSLTESYGYTF	TGTGCCAGCAGCCTGACAGAATCGTATGGCTACACCTTC
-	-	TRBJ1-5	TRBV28	CASSSLRSSLNQPQHF	TGTGCCAGCAGTTCCCTCAGAAGTTCGCTCAATCAGCCCCAGCATTTT
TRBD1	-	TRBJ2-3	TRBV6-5	CASSVGTGGVYF	TGTGCCAGCAGCGTAGGGACAGGGGGCGTTTATTTT
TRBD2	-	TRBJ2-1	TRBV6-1	CASGGAGGLYNEQFF	TGTGCCAGCGGCGGAGCGGGAGGGCTCTACAATGAGCAGTTCTTC
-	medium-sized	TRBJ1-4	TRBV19	CASSISRGSGEKLFF	TGTGCCAGTAGTATCTCCAGGGGTTCGGGTGAAAAACTGTTTTTT
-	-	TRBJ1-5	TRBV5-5	CASSRRTAQRGANQPQHF	TGTGCCAGCAGCCGTCGGACAGCTCAGCGGGGGGCAAATCAGCCCCAGCATTTT
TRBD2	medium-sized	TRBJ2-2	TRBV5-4	CASSSLAGDTGELFF	TGTGCCAGCAGCTCACTAGCGGGGGACACCGGGGAGCTGTTTTTT
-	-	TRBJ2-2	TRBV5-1	CASSPRTDGPGELFF	TGCGCCAGCAGCCCTAGGACGGATGGTCCCGGGGAGCTGTTTTTT
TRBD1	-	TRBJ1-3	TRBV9	CASSVDGTAGNTIYF	TGTGCCAGCAGCGTAGATGGGACAGCTGGAAACACCATATATTTT
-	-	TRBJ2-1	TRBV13	CASSLSPGRSEQFF	TGTGCCAGCAGCTTAAGCCCGGGACGGAGTGAGCAGTTCTTC
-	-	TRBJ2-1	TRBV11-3	CASSSGINLYNEQFF	TGTGCCAGCAGCTCCGGGATAAACCTCTACAATGAGCAGTTCTTC
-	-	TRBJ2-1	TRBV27	CASSAGPDNEQFF	TGTGCCAGCAGTGCCGGTCCCGACAATGAGCAGTTCTTC
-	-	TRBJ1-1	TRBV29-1	CSVEDKGGVRTEAFF	TGCAGCGTTGAAGATAAGGGTGGGGTGAGGACTGAAGCTTTCTTT
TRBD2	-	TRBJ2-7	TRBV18	CASSPSGGTGRYEQYF	TGTGCCAGCTCACCCTCCGGGGGGACGGGACGCTACGAGCAGTACTTC